These 15 T cell receptor beta chains came from one sample sequenced in a study of blood T cell repertoires in COVID-19. Sequencing used immunoSEQ multiplex PCR; TCRdb keeps in-frame clones, though not all of them. Of some 61,000 clones in the sample, nearly 90% were seen once. Sequencing was performed on peripheral blood. Receptors were obtained from a man in his sixties with acute or convalescent COVID-19.

V is TRBV24-1 and J is TRBJ2-3; 10 bases match TRBD2. V shed 6 bases, J shed 2 bases, and the junction held 4 bases outside the gene matches. CDR3 length: 15 residues. Germline V CDR1 and CDR2: KGHDR, SFDVKD. DNA for the CDR3: TGTGCCACCAGTAGGACTAGCGGTGACACAGATACGCAGTATTTT. Translated: CATSRTSGDTDTQYF.

This clone was seen a single time. The genes are TRBV5-4 and TRBJ1-1, with 7 bases aligning to TRBD1. J lost 5 bases, V lost 3 bases, and 4 bases had no gene match. CDR3 size: 13 residues. Germline V lookup: CDR1 SGHNT, CDR2 YYREEE (reference sequence). CDR3 nucleotide sequence: TGTGCCAGCAGCTCTAAGACAGGGACTGAAGCTTTCTTT. Amino acid sequence: CASSSKTGTEAFF.

V gene TRBV7-9 combines with J gene TRBJ1-2; D is unclear. CDR1 and CDR2 (germline): SEHNR, FQNEAQ (reference sequence). Trimming left V 0 bases short and J 1 base short, with 9 bases between. The CDR3 consists of 15 residues. Here the CDR3 reads CASSLASGVNYGYTF. DNA for the CDR3: TGTGCCAGCAGCTTAGCGTCCGGTGTTAACTATGGCTACACCTTC. Complete variable domain (other parts from reference TRBV7-9 and TRBJ1-2): DTGVSQNPRHKITKRGQNVTFRCDPISEHNRLYWYRQTLGQGPEFLTYFQNEAQLEKSRLLSDRFSAERPKGSFSTLEIQRTEQGDSAMYLCASSLASGVNYGYTFGSGTRLTVV.

CDR3 coding DNA: TGTGCCAGCAGTGAAGGACAGGGAAGCACAGATACGCAGTATTTT. This encodes CASSEGQGSTDTQYF. The chain couples TRBV12-1 to TRBJ2-3; whether TRBD1, the table's D call, matches the DNA was not checked. TRBV12-1 is described as a pseudogene. The CDR3 loop spans 15 amino acids.

The chain employs TRBV5-1 and TRBJ1-1; possibly TRBD1 for D (6 bases). V lost 3 bases to trimming and J lost 8 bases, with 8 bases between them. The germline CDR1 and CDR2 sequences are SGHRS and YFSETQ. CDR3 length: 11 residues. The CDR3 DNA sequence: TGCGCCAGCAGCTCGGGACAAGAAGCTTTCTTT. Translated: CASSSGQEAFF.

The chain combines TRBV9 with TRBJ2-1; 11 bases map to TRBD1. The V segment lost 2 bases and the J segment 10 bases; nucleotides outside the gene matches: 5. This CDR3 has 14 amino acids. CDR1 SGDLS and CDR2 YYNGEE come from the germline V gene. The CDR3 sequence: CASSVRTGGAEQFF. DNA of the CDR3: TGTGCCAGCAGCGTCCGGACAGGGGGCGCGGAGCAGTTCTTC.

In this sample, this clone turned up once. V gene TRBV19 combines with J gene TRBJ2-2; 15 bases are shared with TRBD2. Germline loops: CDR1 LNHDA, CDR2 SQIVND (reference sequence). This CDR3 contains 18 residues. J gave up 0 bases and V 3 bases, and 2 bases lay outside the gene matches. The CDR3 DNA reads TGTGCCAGTAGTATGGGACTAGCGGGGGGCTCGAACACCGGGGAGCTGTTTTTT. Translating gives CASSMGLAGGSNTGELFF.

The rearrangement links TRBV28 to TRBJ1-4, with 12 bases identical to TRBD1. Germline V lookup: CDR1 MDHEN, CDR2 SYDVKM. This CDR3 has 16 residues. V was pared by 4 bases and J by 9 bases, with 9 bases of the junction left unmatched. This CDR3 reads CASSSQPGQGAKKLFF. The CDR3 DNA reads TGTGCCAGCAGTTCCCAACCGGGACAGGGGGCCAAAAAACTGTTTTTT.

V usage is TRBV18 and J usage is TRBJ1-5; 8 bases line up with TRBD1. This CDR3 is built from 15 residues. The ends lost 5 bases at V and 9 bases at J; junction bases unmatched: 12. CDR1 KGHSH and CDR2 LQKENI come from the germline V gene. The CDR3 DNA reads as TGTGCCAGCTCAAATAATGACAGGGGTACACGGCCCCAGCATTTT. Encoded protein: CASSNNDRGTRPQHF.

V is TRBV2 and J is TRBJ1-5, with 7 bases identical to TRBD1. Germline V gene data show CDR1 as SNHLY and CDR2 as FYNNEI. V lost 5 bases to trimming and J lost 7 bases; unmatched junction nucleotides: 11. The CDR3 has 15 residues. This CDR3 reads CASSPVTGLGQPQHF. In DNA, the CDR3 is TGTGCCAGCAGTCCCGTGACAGGGCTCGGGCAGCCCCAGCATTTT.

The chain uses TRBV6-5 and TRBJ1-5; 8 bases are shared with TRBD1. Germline assignment: CDR1 MNHEY and CDR2 SVGAGI. Losses at the gene ends were 6 bases for V and 4 bases for J; bases not matched to a gene: 8. The CDR3 length is 15 residues. The CDR3: CASRADRGRNQPQHF. Written as DNA, the CDR3 is TGTGCCAGCAGGGCCGACAGGGGTCGGAATCAGCCCCAGCATTTT.

The rearrangement uses TRBV30 and TRBJ1-1; perhaps TRBD1 as D (6 bases). The CDR3 loop spans 13 amino acids. Germline lookup yields CDR1 GTSNPN and CDR2 SVGIG (reference sequence). V lost 4 bases, J lost 5 bases, and 14 bases lay in between. Here the CDR3 DNA reads TGTGCCTGGAACGGAGCCCAGGGGACTGAAGCTTTCTTT. It is translated as CAWNGAQGTEAFF. The variable domain in full, with the rest retrieved from reference TRBV30 and TRBJ1-1, is SQTIHQWPATLVQPVGSPLSLECTVEGTSNPNLYWYRQAAGRGLQLLFYSVGIGQISSEVPQNLSASRPQDRQFILSSKKLLLSDSGFYLCAWNGAQGTEAFFGQGTRLTVV.

This chain uses TRBV11-2 with TRBJ2-1, with D possibly being TRBD1 (6 bases). V was trimmed by 0 bases and J by 7 bases, leaving 10 bases between them. The CDR3 loop spans 14 amino acids. From germline, CDR1 is SGHAT and CDR2 FQNNGV. CDR3 bases: TGTGCCAGCAGCTTAGAAAGAACAGGGAATGAGCAGTTCTTC. Amino acids: CASSLERTGNEQFF.

The chain recombines TRBV2 with TRBJ1-1; the D is unclear. With 7 bases removed from V and 0 bases from J, the gap between germline ends came to 15 bases. Per the germline V gene, CDR1 is SNHLY and CDR2 is FYNNEI. This CDR3 has 15 residues. CDR3 sequence: CASTASGGMNTEAFF. For the CDR3, the DNA is TGTGCCAGCACTGCCTCGGGAGGGATGAACACTGAAGCTTTCTTT.

The chain joins TRBV12-3 or TRBV12-4 to TRBJ2-2, with unresolved D. The V and J ends lost 2 bases and 7 bases respectively, with 5 bases between them. The CDR3 is made up of 12 amino acids. The CDR3 DNA follows: TGTGCCAGCAGTTTAACTCGCGGGGAGCTGTTTTTT. Residues: CASSLTRGELFF.